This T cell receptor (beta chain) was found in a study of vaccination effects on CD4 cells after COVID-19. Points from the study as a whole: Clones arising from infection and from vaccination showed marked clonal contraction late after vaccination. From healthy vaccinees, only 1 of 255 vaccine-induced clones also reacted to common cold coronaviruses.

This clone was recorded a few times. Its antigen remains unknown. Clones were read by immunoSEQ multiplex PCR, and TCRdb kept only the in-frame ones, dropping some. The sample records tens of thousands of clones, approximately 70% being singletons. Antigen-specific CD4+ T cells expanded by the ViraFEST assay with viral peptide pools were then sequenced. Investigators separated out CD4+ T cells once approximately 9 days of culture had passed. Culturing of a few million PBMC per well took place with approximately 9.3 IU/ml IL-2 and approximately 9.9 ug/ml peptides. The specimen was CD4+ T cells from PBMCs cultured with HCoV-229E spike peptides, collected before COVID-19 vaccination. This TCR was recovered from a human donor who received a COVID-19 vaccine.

CDR3 protein: CASSLLTGNNQPQHF. CDR3 in DNA: TGTGCCAGCAGTTTACTCACAGGGAACAATCAGCCCCAGCATTTT. V is TRBV28 and J is TRBJ1-5; D might be TRBD1 (6 bases). CDR1 is MDHEN, CDR2 SYDVKM, per germline. Trimming took 2 bases from V and 3 from J, leaving 11 bases between them. The CDR3 totals 15 residues.